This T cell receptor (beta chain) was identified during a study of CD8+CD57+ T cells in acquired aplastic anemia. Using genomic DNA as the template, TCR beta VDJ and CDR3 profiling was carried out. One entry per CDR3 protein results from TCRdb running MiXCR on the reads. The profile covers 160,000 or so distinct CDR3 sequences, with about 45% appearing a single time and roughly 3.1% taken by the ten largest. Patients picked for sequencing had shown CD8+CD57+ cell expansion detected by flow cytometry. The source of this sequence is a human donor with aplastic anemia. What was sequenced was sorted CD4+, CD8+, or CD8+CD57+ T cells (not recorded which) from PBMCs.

The CDR3 coding sequence is TGTGCCAGCAGCCCTTGGCTGAACACTGAAGCTTTCTTT. This codes for CASSPWLNTEAFF. V and J are TRBV2 and TRBJ1-1; D is unclear. Germline V CDR1 and CDR2: SNHLY, FYNNEI. Trimming took off 6 bases at V and 0 bases at J, with 8 bases between the two ends. The CDR3 loop spans 13 amino acids.